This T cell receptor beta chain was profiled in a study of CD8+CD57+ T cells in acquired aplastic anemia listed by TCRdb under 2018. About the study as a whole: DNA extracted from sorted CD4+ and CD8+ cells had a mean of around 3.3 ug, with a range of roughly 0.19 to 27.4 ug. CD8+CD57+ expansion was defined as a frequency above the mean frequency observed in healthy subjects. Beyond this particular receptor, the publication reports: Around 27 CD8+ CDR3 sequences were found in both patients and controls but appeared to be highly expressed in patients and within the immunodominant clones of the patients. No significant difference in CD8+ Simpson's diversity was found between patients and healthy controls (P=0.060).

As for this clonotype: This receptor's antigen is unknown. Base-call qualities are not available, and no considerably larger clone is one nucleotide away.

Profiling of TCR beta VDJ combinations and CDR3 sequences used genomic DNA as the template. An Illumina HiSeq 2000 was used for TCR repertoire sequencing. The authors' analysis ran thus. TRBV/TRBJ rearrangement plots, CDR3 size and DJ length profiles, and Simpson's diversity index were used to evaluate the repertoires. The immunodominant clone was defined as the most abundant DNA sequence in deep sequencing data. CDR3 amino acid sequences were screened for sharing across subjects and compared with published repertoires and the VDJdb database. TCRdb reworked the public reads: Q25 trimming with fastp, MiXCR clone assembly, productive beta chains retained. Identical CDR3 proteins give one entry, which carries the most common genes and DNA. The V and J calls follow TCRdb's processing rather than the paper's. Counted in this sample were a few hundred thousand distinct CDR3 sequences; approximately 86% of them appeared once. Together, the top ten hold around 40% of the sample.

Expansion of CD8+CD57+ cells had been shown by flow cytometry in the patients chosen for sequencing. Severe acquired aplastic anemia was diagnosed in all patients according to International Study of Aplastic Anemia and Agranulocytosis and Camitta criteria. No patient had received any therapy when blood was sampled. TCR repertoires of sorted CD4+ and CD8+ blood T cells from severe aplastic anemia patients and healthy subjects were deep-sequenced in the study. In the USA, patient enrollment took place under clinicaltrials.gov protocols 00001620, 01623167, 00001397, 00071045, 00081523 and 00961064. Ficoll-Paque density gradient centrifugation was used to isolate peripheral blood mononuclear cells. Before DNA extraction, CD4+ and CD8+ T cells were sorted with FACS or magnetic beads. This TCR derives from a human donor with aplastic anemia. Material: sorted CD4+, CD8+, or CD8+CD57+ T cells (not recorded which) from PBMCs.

The bases are TGTGCCAGCAGAGCGACCCCTGGAAACACCATATATTTT. This is translated as CASRATPGNTIYF. In this chain, TRBV5-4 is recombined with TRBJ1-3, with the identity of the D gene unclear. The V end loses 5 bases and the J end loses 2 bases, and a stretch of 8 bases separates them. CDR1 and CDR2, per the germline V gene (reference sequence), are SGHNT and YYREEE. The CDR3 numbers 13 residues from cysteine through phenylalanine. Just the 39-base CDR3 DNA is kept, in frame starting at base 1.